The text below deals with one TCR beta chain. Its antigen is not known. The data are from a study of cytomegalovirus exposure and HLA in healthy donors. Overall study context: Counted in an early data release were about 86 million unique TCRs from HLA-typed donors.

Germline V lookup: CDR1 SGHRS, CDR2 YFSETQ. This CDR3 has 16 residues. With V trimmed by 3 bases and J by 0 bases, 4 bases remained unmatched. With 60 Vbeta and 13 Jbeta primers, the PCR was carried out. TCRdb's table, derived via immunoSEQ multiplex PCR, lists solely in-frame clones and lacks some. This sample's table has fewer than 85,000 clones. Study outcomes and limitations: While the bulk of TCR sequences proved rare, some public TCRs turned up in many donors.

This TCR came from a woman aged 40 to 55 in good health and CMV-seropositive. This chain links TRBV5-1 with TRBJ2-3; 10 bases are shared with TRBD2. Specimen: PBMCs. CDR3 region: CASSSGTSASTDTQYF. The CDR3 region has the DNA TGCGCCAGCAGCTCTGGGACTAGCGCCAGCACAGATACGCAGTATTTT.